These 18 T cell receptor beta chains originate from one sample sequenced in a study of cytomegalovirus exposure and HLA in healthy donors. The primer mix had 60 Vbeta and 13 Jbeta primers. Profiling relied on immunoSEQ multiplex PCR, and the TCRdb table lists in-frame clones only, not all of them. Here the sample spans 110,000 to 150,000 clones, around 72% being singletons. The sequenced material came from PBMCs. These TCRs come from a man aged 18 to 30 in good health and CMV-seropositive.

Here the CDR3 reads CASSYPGRQGSYEQYF. In DNA, the CDR3 is TGTGCCAGCAGTTACCCCGGCCGACAGGGTTCGTACGAGCAGTACTTC. The chain employs TRBV6-5 and TRBJ2-7, with 7 bases identical to TRBD1. J was trimmed by 4 bases and V by 2 bases; bases with no gene match: 11. The CDR3 consists of 16 residues. Germline CDR1 is MNHEY and CDR2 is SVGAGI.

The CDR3 protein is CASSLGLQNEQFF. CDR3 in DNA: TGTGCCAGCAGTTTAGGACTACAGAATGAGCAGTTCTTC. This chain joins TRBV28 and TRBJ2-1, with a weak D call TRBD2 (6 bases). The CDR3 runs to 13 residues. The V end lost 2 bases, the J end lost 7 bases, and 9 bases lay between the germline ends. In germline, CDR1 is MDHEN, CDR2 SYDVKM.

V is TRBV12-5 and J is TRBJ2-3, with D perhaps TRBD1 (6 bases). V was clipped by 7 bases and J by 2 bases, with 13 bases between them. This CDR3 region has 14 residues. The germline gives CDR1 LGHNT, CDR2 FRNRAP. CDR3 in amino acids: CASAKGDHTDTQYF. In DNA form, the CDR3 reads TGTGCTAGTGCTAAGGGGGATCACACAGATACGCAGTATTTT. The entire variable domain, with the rest obtained from reference TRBV12-5 and TRBJ2-3, is as follows: DARVTQTPRHKVTEMGQEVTMRCQPILGHNTVFWYRQTMMQGLELLAYFRNRAPLDDSGMPKDRFSAEMPDATLATLKIQPSEPRDSAVYFCASAKGDHTDTQYFGPGTRLTVL.

The chain recombines TRBV10-3 with TRBJ1-1, with TRBD1 matching 7 bases. With V trimmed by 4 bases and J by 11 bases, 13 bases remained unmatched. The germline CDR1 and CDR2 sequences are ENHRY and SYGVKD. The CDR3 sequence is 14 residues long. CDR3 sequence (DNA): TGTGCCATCAGTGCAGACAGGGCCACTTTTACGGCTTTCTTT. It is translated as CAISADRATFTAFF.

The rearrangement joins TRBV6-6 to TRBJ2-7; tentative D call: TRBD2 (7 bases). Germline CDR1 is MNHNY and CDR2 is SVGAGI (reference sequence). V was clipped by 11 bases and J by 6 bases, with 23 bases between them. This CDR3 region has 14 residues. The CDR3 DNA reads as TGTGCCGGGGGGGGCGAGGAGGGCCTTTTCGAGCAGTACTTC. Encoded protein: CAGGGEEGLFEQYF.

The chain links TRBV14 to TRBJ2-7; TRBD2 matches 7 bases. Germline lookup yields CDR1 SGHDN and CDR2 FVKESK. After removal of 4 bases from V and 1 base from J, the junction contained 7 bases not matched to a gene. This CDR3 has 15 residues. Written as DNA, the CDR3 is TGTGCCAGCAGCCCGCTGAGCGGGGAATCCTACGAGCAGTACTTC. Translation gives CASSPLSGESYEQYF.

This chain uses TRBV4-2 with TRBJ2-7; 7 bases line up with TRBD1. The length of the CDR3 is 14 residues. Germline CDR1 reads LGHNA; CDR2 reads YNFKEQ. The trim removed 5 bases at V and 4 bases at J, leaving 8 bases unmatched. The CDR3 here is CASSFSGTEYEQYF. CDR3 sequence (DNA): TGTGCCAGCAGCTTTTCCGGGACAGAGTACGAGCAGTACTTC.

This clone was observed a few times. The CDR3 loop reads CASRTSGAGEQYF. In DNA, the CDR3 is TGTGCCAGCAGGACTAGCGGGGCGGGGGAGCAGTACTTC. This sequence joins TRBV6-5 and TRBJ2-7, with 11 nucleotides matching TRBD2. From germline, CDR1 is MNHEY and CDR2 SVGAGI. The length of the CDR3 is 13 residues. With 6 bases clipped from V and 7 bases from J, the junction kept 5 bases outside the gene matches.

This clone was seen just once. The V call is TRBV6-5, the J call TRBJ2-6, with no clear D. CDR1 and CDR2 from the germline V gene are MNHEY and SVGAGI. The CDR3 consists of 13 residues. Trimming cost V 6 bases and J 3 bases, with 6 bases left between them. The CDR3 loop is CASRTGGANVLTF. As DNA, the CDR3 is TGTGCCAGCAGGACGGGTGGGGCCAACGTCCTGACTTTC.

The CDR3 sequence is CASSLDRGKSYEQYF. The CDR3 coding sequence is TGTGCCAGCAGCTTGGACAGGGGAAAGTCCTACGAGCAGTACTTC. The chain uses TRBV5-4 and TRBJ2-7; 7 bases match TRBD1. Trimming cost V 0 bases and J 1 base; bases outside gene matches: 4. Germline loops: CDR1 SGHNT, CDR2 YYREEE (reference sequence). The CDR3 runs 15 residues.

J is TRBJ2-5 and V is TRBV23-1; a weak D match, TRBD2 (5 bases). TRBV23-1 is reported as an ORF; its role is uncertain. This CDR3 spans 14 amino acids. V dropped 6 bases and J dropped 7 bases, with 18 bases sitting between them. The CDR3 DNA is TGCGCCAGCAGAAATGGACCAACTAGGGCGACCCAGTACTTC. Translation: CASRNGPTRATQYF.

This sequence joins TRBV5-6 and TRBJ2-5; D possibly corresponds to TRBD1 (6 bases). The CDR3 covers 16 residues. Germline assignment: CDR1 SGHDT and CDR2 YYEEEE. The germline V and J ends were trimmed by 1 base and 5 bases, with 18 bases remaining between them. Here the CDR3 reads CASSLFALTGRETQYF. The CDR3 region has the DNA TGTGCCAGCAGCTTGTTCGCCCTTACAGGGCGGGAGACCCAGTACTTC.

V and J are TRBV27 and TRBJ2-3, with D possibly being TRBD1 (6 bases). V was pared by 5 bases and J by 1 base, with 16 bases between. The CDR3 runs to 16 residues. The germline CDR1 and CDR2 sequences are MNHEY and SMNVEV (reference sequence). This CDR3 reads CASSPLGAGGTDTQYF. CDR3 nucleotides: TGTGCCAGCAGTCCGTTGGGGGCAGGGGGCACAGATACGCAGTATTTT.

The rearrangement uses TRBV27 and TRBJ2-7; a weak D match, TRBD1 (6 bases). The CDR3 is 14 residues long. V lost 3 bases and J lost 1, with 10 bases in between. Germline CDR1 MNHEY, CDR2 SMNVEV (reference sequence). This CDR3 reads CASSFRDTSYEQYF. In DNA form, the CDR3 reads TGTGCCAGCAGTTTCCGGGACACATCCTACGAGCAGTACTTC.

This clone was seen a few times. The rearrangement links TRBV7-9 to TRBJ2-3; 9 bases agree with TRBD1. Germline V lookup: CDR1 SEHNR, CDR2 FQNEAQ (reference sequence). CDR3 length equals 16 residues. Trimming cost V 5 bases and J 4 bases; bases outside gene matches: 10. CDR3 protein: CASSPSRDREADTQYF. Written as DNA, the CDR3 is TGTGCCAGCAGCCCCAGTCGGGACAGGGAGGCAGATACGCAGTATTTT.

V usage is TRBV5-4 and J usage is TRBJ1-6; D is possibly TRBD1 (5 bases). The CDR3 is 15 residues long. Germline CDR1 reads SGHNT; CDR2 reads YYREEE (reference sequence). V gave up 6 bases and J gave up 9 bases, with 19 bases separating them. Written as DNA, the CDR3 is TGTGCCAGCACCCCGGGAGGGGAAAGAGGTTCACCCCTCCACTTT. Translation: CASTPGGERGSPLHF. Combining the CDR3 with reference TRBV5-4 and TRBJ1-6 gives the whole variable domain ETGVTQSPTHLIKTRGQQVTLRCSSQSGHNTVSWYQQALGQGPQFIFQYYREEENGRGNFPPRFSGLQFPNYSSELNVNALELDDSALYLCASTPGGERGSPLHFGNGTRLTVT.

The chain is built from TRBV7-6 and TRBJ2-6, with D perhaps TRBD2 (5 bases). CDR1 and CDR2 (germline): SGHVS, FNYEAQ. The V end was cut by 3 bases, the J end by 2 bases, with 5 bases between. There are 14 residues in the CDR3. The CDR3 is CASSLGAGANVLTF. The CDR3 bases are TGTGCCAGCAGCTTGGGAGCTGGGGCCAACGTCCTGACTTTC.

CDR3 loop: CASSQDAGGGQPQHF. In nucleotides, the CDR3 is TGCGCCAGCAGCCAAGATGCAGGGGGCGGTCAGCCCCAGCATTTT. V is TRBV4-3 and J is TRBJ1-5; TRBD1 matches at 8 bases. Germline V lookup: CDR1 LGHNA, CDR2 YSLEER. V shed 0 bases, J shed 6 bases, and the junction held 4 bases outside the gene matches. This CDR3 has 15 residues.